One and the same sample provided the 27 T cell receptor beta chains below, sequenced in a study of blood T cells in healthy people across ages. For the second PCR, which ran for roughly 6 to 11 cycles, a sample-barcoded 5' primer and a J-beta primer mix were used. From the 5' RACE reads, TCRdb called clonotypes with MiXCR, one entry per CDR3 protein. The top ten clones hold less than 15% of a sample with 850,000 to 1,100,000 distinct CDR3 sequences, less than 45% of them seen once. Sequences were obtained from blood. These TCRs come from a man younger than 35 in good health.

This clonotype occurred many times. The chain is built from TRBV27 and TRBJ1-2; D gene ambiguous. V was trimmed by 5 bases and J by 2 bases, leaving 15 bases between them. Looked up from germline, CDR1 is MNHEY and CDR2 is SMNVEV (reference sequence). The CDR3 runs 15 residues. The CDR3 is CASSPNLSPNYGYTF. CDR3 bases: TGTGCCAGCAGTCCCAACTTGAGCCCAAACTATGGCTACACCTTC.

This clonotype has a handful of counts. The chain uses TRBV5-1 and TRBJ2-3, with 7 positions matching TRBD1. The CDR3 sequence is 16 residues long. The V gene end was trimmed by 4 bases and the J gene end by 6 bases; junction bases not matched to a gene: 14. Germline V lookup: CDR1 SGHRS, CDR2 YFSETQ. The CDR3 is CASSTKQGVIWDTQYF. For the CDR3, the DNA is TGCGCCAGCAGCACAAAGCAGGGGGTTATTTGGGATACGCAGTATTTT. The variable domain in full, completed from reference TRBV5-1 and TRBJ2-3, reads KAGVTQTPRYLIKTRGQQVTLSCSPISGHRSVSWYQQTPGQGLQFLFEYFSETQRNKGNFPGRFSGRQFSNSRSEMNVSTLELGDSALYLCASSTKQGVIWDTQYFGPGTRLTVL.

The chain is built from TRBV7-9 and TRBJ2-6, with 8 bases aligning to TRBD1. The V segment lost 5 bases and the J segment 0 bases; nucleotides outside the gene matches: 9. The length of the CDR3 is 18 residues. Germline values: CDR1 SEHNR, CDR2 FQNEAQ (reference sequence). The CDR3 loop is CASSPNGQGSSGANVLTF. The CDR3 region has the DNA TGTGCCAGCAGCCCGAATGGACAGGGAAGCTCTGGGGCCAACGTCCTGACTTTC.

In this sample, this clonotype turned up a few times. V and J are TRBV7-2 and TRBJ1-2; D not resolved. This CDR3 spans 14 amino acids. Germline values: CDR1 SGHTA, CDR2 FQGNSA. Between the trimmed V and J ends, which lost 1 base and 4 bases, there was a span of 10 bases. CDR3 nucleotides: TGTGCCAGCAGCTTAGTTGACCGTGTCTATGGCTACACCTTC. Its protein is CASSLVDRVYGYTF.

This clonotype was counted once. The V gene is TRBV7-2, the J gene TRBJ2-1; no firm D call. V shed 6 bases and J shed 7 bases, with 16 bases lying between them. Per germline, CDR1 SGHTA and CDR2 FQGNSA. The length of the CDR3 is 14 residues. CDR3 sequence (DNA): TGTGCCAGCAGATACCAACGCCCCCAAAATGAGCAGTTCTTC. Translated, it gives CASRYQRPQNEQFF.

The rearrangement links TRBV12-3 or TRBV12-4 to TRBJ1-1; tentatively, D is TRBD1 (5 bases). The CDR3 sequence is 14 residues long. Between the trimmed V and J ends, which lost 6 bases and 3 bases, there was a span of 14 bases. CDR3 DNA: TGTGCCAGCAGAATAAACCGACAGTACACTGAAGCTTTCTTT. It translates to CASRINRQYTEAFF.

The table lists this clonotype with a few counts. The chain links TRBV6-5 to TRBJ1-5; 8 positions agree with TRBD1. The CDR3 totals 16 residues. CDR1 and CDR2 (germline): MNHEY, SVGAGI. J lost 3 bases, V lost 6 bases, and 10 bases had no gene match. The DNA for the CDR3 is TGTGCCAGCAGAGTATTACAGGGGGGAGACAATCAGCCCCAGCATTTT. Translation: CASRVLQGGDNQPQHF.

The chain couples TRBV7-9 to TRBJ2-7; 10 nucleotides match TRBD2. The last part of the DNA fits TRBJ2-4 better; the J call may be wrong. The CDR3 length is 15 residues. The germline CDR1 and CDR2 sequences are SEHNR and FQNEAQ (reference sequence). The CDR3 nucleotides are TGTGCCAGCAGCCCACTAGCGGGGGCCAAAAACATTCAGTACTTC. Its translation: CASSPLAGAKNIQYF.

This clonotype showed up just a few times. V gene TRBV2 combines with J gene TRBJ2-1, with 9 bases lining up with TRBD2. The V gene's germline CDR1 is SNHLY and CDR2 FYNNEI. Trimming took 5 bases from V and 8 from J; bases not matched to a gene: 10. The CDR3 contains 15 residues. CDR3 sequence reads: CASSYGLAGRDEQFF. In DNA form, the CDR3 reads TGTGCCAGCAGTTATGGCCTAGCGGGGAGGGATGAGCAGTTCTTC.

V is TRBV7-6 and J is TRBJ2-1; tentative D call: TRBD2 (6 bases). The germline V gene encodes CDR1 SGHVS and CDR2 FNYEAQ. Trimming stripped 5 bases from V and 12 bases from J, with 14 bases between. There are 12 residues in the CDR3. The CDR3 DNA follows: TGTGCCAGCAGCGAAGGGACTCCCAGGCAGTTCTTC. Encoded protein: CASSEGTPRQFF.

This clonotype appeared a few times. The chain recombines TRBV28 with TRBJ2-5, with TRBD2 as a possible D gene (6 bases). The CDR3 consists of 16 residues. The V end lost 8 bases, the J end lost 5 bases, and 24 bases lay between the germline ends. Germline V gives CDR1 MDHEN, CDR2 SYDVKM. The DNA for the CDR3 is TGTGCCAGCTGGCCTCGACTAGTCGTTCGTTCGGAGACCCAGTACTTC. Translation gives CASWPRLVVRSETQYF. Full variable domain (rest looked up from reference TRBV28 and TRBJ2-5): DVKVTQSSRYLVKRTGEKVFLECVQDMDHENMFWYRQDPGLGLRLIYFSYDVKMKEKGDIPEGYSVSREKKERFSLILESASTNQTSMYLCASWPRLVVRSETQYFGPGTRLLVL.

The chain has TRBV4-2 and TRBJ1-1, with a tentative D call TRBD1 (6 bases). The germline CDR1 and CDR2 sequences are LGHNA and YNFKEQ. The CDR3 sequence is 16 residues long. V was shortened by 0 bases and J by 3 bases, with 14 bases between the two germline ends. CDR3 in amino acids: CASSQDGGARDTEAFF. CDR3 bases: TGTGCCAGCAGCCAAGATGGGGGGGCGAGGGACACTGAAGCTTTCTTT.

In regard to this clonotype: A read error may be the cause here, since a much bigger clone is one base away. The V and J genes are TRBV5-1 and TRBJ2-1; perhaps TRBD1 as D (6 bases). CDR1 SGHRS and CDR2 YFSETQ come from the germline V gene. Trimming removed 6 bases at V and 10 bases at J, with 14 bases between. The CDR3 has 12 amino acids. This CDR3 is CASNEQGYEQFF. CDR3 DNA sequence: TGCGCCAGCAACGAGCAGGGGTACGAGCAGTTCTTC. Using reference TRBV5-1 and TRBJ2-1 for the parts outside the CDR3, the full variable domain is KAGVTQTPRYLIKTRGQQVTLSCSPISGHRSVSWYQQTPGQGLQFLFEYFSETQRNKGNFPGRFSGRQFSNSRSEMNVSTLELGDSALYLCASNEQGYEQFFGPGTRLTVL.

This clonotype was seen a few times. J is TRBJ1-6 and V is TRBV6-5, with no clear D. Germline lookup yields CDR1 MNHEY and CDR2 SVGAGI. CDR3 length: 12 residues. V was clipped by 8 bases and J by 7 bases, with 9 bases between them. The CDR3 is CASRRTNSPLHF. CDR3 bases: TGTGCCAGCCGTAGGACCAATTCACCCCTCCACTTT.

This chain connects TRBV4-1 to TRBJ2-2; D gene ambiguous. There are 14 residues in the CDR3. V was pared by 1 base and J by 2 bases, with 5 bases between. CDR1 and CDR2 (germline): MGHRA, YSYEKL. The chain's CDR3 is CASSQVVNTGELFF. CDR3 nucleotide sequence: TGCGCCAGCAGCCAAGTAGTTAACACCGGGGAGCTGTTTTTT.

CDR3 protein: CASSVERVGIDEQYF. In nucleotides, the CDR3 is TGTGCCAGCAGCGTAGAGAGAGTGGGAATTGACGAGCAGTACTTC. The chain joins TRBV9 to TRBJ2-5; no reliable D call. TRBJ2-7 matches the DNA end more closely, so the J call is doubtful. The CDR3 runs 15 residues. From germline, CDR1 is SGDLS and CDR2 YYNGEE.

Concerning this clonotype itself: A much larger clone lies one base from this, so it may be a read error. The chain carries TRBV7-9 and TRBJ1-1; 12 nucleotides line up with TRBD1. The CDR3 runs to 17 residues. The V gene end was trimmed by 4 bases and the J gene end by 5 bases; junction bases not matched to a gene: 11. Germline loops: CDR1 SEHNR, CDR2 FQNEAQ (reference sequence). The DNA of the CDR3 is TGTGCCAGCAGCTACGTTTTTGGGACAGGGGGCCAGACTGAAGCTTTCTTT. This translates into CASSYVFGTGGQTEAFF.

There are a few counts of this clonotype. The chain has TRBV9 and TRBJ1-2, with 8 bases identical to TRBD1. CDR1 SGDLS and CDR2 YYNGEE come from the germline V gene. J was trimmed by 6 bases and V by 3 bases; bases with no gene match: 4. This CDR3 has 13 amino acids. This CDR3 is CASSARTGNGYTF. The CDR3 DNA follows: TGTGCCAGCAGCGCCAGGACAGGGAATGGCTACACCTTC.

The J gene is TRBJ2-2, the V gene TRBV24-1, with 8 bases lining up with TRBD1. In germline, CDR1 is KGHDR, CDR2 SFDVKD. CDR3 size: 17 residues. V was pared by 3 bases and J by 2 bases, with 7 bases of the junction left unmatched. The CDR3 DNA follows: TGTGCCACCAGTGATCCAGGGACAGGTTTTAACACCGGGGAGCTGTTTTTT. As protein: CATSDPGTGFNTGELFF.

V is TRBV16 and J is TRBJ1-2, with TRBD1 matching 7 bases. The V segment lost 2 bases and the J segment 3 bases; nucleotides outside the gene matches: 12. Germline CDR1 is KGHSY and CDR2 is FQNENV. The CDR3 is 17 residues long. CDR3 sequence reads: CASSQVIFQGEHYGYTF. CDR3 bases: TGTGCCAGCAGCCAAGTCATTTTCCAGGGGGAACACTATGGCTACACCTTC.

This rearrangement joins TRBV20-1 to TRBJ2-6, with 11 bases identical to TRBD1. The germline gives CDR1 DFQATT, CDR2 SNEGSKA (reference sequence). The CDR3 has 18 residues. After removal of 2 bases from V and 2 bases from J, the junction contained 8 bases not matched to a gene. This chain's CDR3 is CSARQDRGRTTGANVLTF. Written as DNA, the CDR3 is TGCAGTGCTAGACAGGACAGGGGGCGTACTACTGGGGCCAACGTCCTGACTTTC.

This clonotype came up a few times. The gene calls are TRBV7-9 and TRBJ2-3; no clear D gene. The ends were cut back, 5 bases at V and 0 bases at J, with 15 bases in the middle. The CDR3 sequence is 16 residues long. CDR1 SEHNR and CDR2 FQNEAQ come from the germline V gene (reference sequence). The CDR3 sequence is CASSVGRTTSTDTQYF. DNA of the CDR3: TGTGCCAGCAGCGTAGGCCGAACGACTAGCACAGATACGCAGTATTTT.

This clonotype came up a few times. The gene calls are TRBV20-1 and TRBJ2-5, with TRBD2 matching over 11 bases. Germline V gives CDR1 DFQATT, CDR2 SNEGSKA (reference sequence). The V gene end was trimmed by 1 base and the J gene end by 4 bases; junction bases not matched to a gene: 2. The CDR3 runs 14 residues. In DNA form, the CDR3 reads TGCAGTGCTAGAGGTGGACTAGCGGGAGAGACCCAGTACTTC. Protein: CSARGGLAGETQYF.

This chain uses TRBV19 with TRBJ1-2; D is possibly TRBD1 (5 bases). Trimming removed 4 bases from V and 2 bases from J, with 20 bases in between. The V gene's germline CDR1 is LNHDA and CDR2 SQIVND (reference sequence). The CDR3 is made up of 17 amino acids. The CDR3 DNA sequence: TGTGCCAGTAGTAGCCTCGTCCATCTTCAGGGAAACTATGGCTACACCTTC. Translating gives CASSSLVHLQGNYGYTF.

This chain links TRBV15 with TRBJ2-1; D is undetermined. The DNA end is more similar to TRBJ2-7, so the J call may be wrong. Germline values: CDR1 LNHNV, CDR2 YYDKDF (reference sequence). CDR3 length: 15 amino acids. CDR3 nucleotide sequence: TGTGCCACCAGCAGAGAGGCCTTCAGCCACAATGAGCAGTACTTC. It encodes CATSREAFSHNEQYF.

This clonotype was observed many times. The chain recombines TRBV29-1 with TRBJ2-7, with 7 bases aligning to TRBD2. The CDR3 is made up of 15 amino acids. Germline lookup yields CDR1 SQVTM and CDR2 ANQGSEA. The V gene end was trimmed by 3 bases and the J gene end by 1 base; junction bases not matched to a gene: 9. CDR3 coding DNA: TGCAGCGTTGATCCCGGTCGCGGGGGATCCTACGAGCAGTACTTC. It specifies CSVDPGRGGSYEQYF.

This chain joins TRBV5-1 and TRBJ2-7, with 8 bases aligning to TRBD2. The CDR3 spans 16 residues. Germline CDR1 reads SGHRS; CDR2 reads YFSETQ. With 0 bases clipped from V and 7 bases from J, the junction kept 12 bases outside the gene matches. CDR3 sequence reads: CASSLVFGRGADEQYF. The CDR3 DNA follows: TGCGCCAGCAGCTTGGTTTTCGGGAGGGGCGCGGATGAGCAGTACTTC. The full variable domain, in which reference TRBV5-1 and TRBJ2-7 provide the parts outside the CDR3, is KAGVTQTPRYLIKTRGQQVTLSCSPISGHRSVSWYQQTPGQGLQFLFEYFSETQRNKGNFPGRFSGRQFSNSRSEMNVSTLELGDSALYLCASSLVFGRGADEQYFGPGTRLTVT.